The TCR beta chain under discussion was sequenced for a study of OX40 agonist ivuxolimab in advanced cancers. Across the whole study: Prior anti-PD-1, anti-PD-L1 or anti-CTLA-4 therapy did not bar entry, and around 39% had some.

CDR1 is MGHRA and CDR2 is YSYEKL in the germline V gene. This CDR3 has 13 amino acids. The table came from immunoSEQ multiplex PCR; TCRdb's copy has only in-frame clones and leaves some out. The repertoire holds over 80,000 clones, with about 84% as singletons. Concerning this clone: One end of the junction varies from germline; a read error may be responsible.

The rearrangement joins TRBV4-1 to TRBJ1-4; D remains ambiguous. Specimen: CD4+ or CD8+ T cells sorted from blood, collected in a trial of the OX40 agonist ivuxolimab. The TCR originated in an adult with an advanced solid tumor such as melanoma, head and neck, liver or kidney cancer. DNA of the CDR3: TGTGCCAGCAGCCAAGGAAGTAATGAAAAACTGTTTTTT. Translation gives CASSQGSNEKLFF.